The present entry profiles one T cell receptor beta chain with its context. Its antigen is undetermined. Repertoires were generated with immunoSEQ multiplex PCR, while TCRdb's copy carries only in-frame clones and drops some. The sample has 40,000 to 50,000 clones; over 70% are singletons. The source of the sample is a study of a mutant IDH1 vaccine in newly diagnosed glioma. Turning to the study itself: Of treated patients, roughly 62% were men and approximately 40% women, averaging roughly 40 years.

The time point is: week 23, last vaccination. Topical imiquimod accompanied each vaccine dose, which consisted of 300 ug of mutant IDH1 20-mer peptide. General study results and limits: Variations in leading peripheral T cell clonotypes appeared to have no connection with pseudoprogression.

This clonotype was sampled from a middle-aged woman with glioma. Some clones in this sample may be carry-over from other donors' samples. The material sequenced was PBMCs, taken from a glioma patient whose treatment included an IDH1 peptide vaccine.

As DNA, the CDR3 is TGCGCCAGCAGCCCTCCCGGGACGGTGTCCTACGAGCAGTACTTC. Translating gives CASSPPGTVSYEQYF. V is TRBV4-3 and J is TRBJ2-7; D possibly uses TRBD1 or TRBD2 (5 bases each). Trimming shortened V by 4 bases and J by 1 base, and 14 bases separated the two germline ends. This CDR3 spans 15 amino acids. Germline V gene lookup returns CDR1 LGHNA and CDR2 YSLEER.